Listed here are 7 T cell receptor beta chains from one sample, sequenced in a study of blood T cell repertoires in COVID-19. The protocol was immunoSEQ multiplex PCR, while the TCRdb copy is restricted to in-frame clones and leaves out a portion. Of about 380,000 clones listed, roughly nine tenths are singletons. The sample taken for sequencing was peripheral blood. These receptor sequences come from a man aged 35 to 55 with acute or convalescent COVID-19.

The rearrangement joins TRBV28 to TRBJ2-2; 12 nucleotides line up with TRBD2. CDR1 and CDR2 (germline): MDHEN, SYDVKM. V dropped 8 bases and J dropped 5; count of bases not matched to a gene: 9. This CDR3 region has 16 residues. DNA for the CDR3: TGTGCCAGCTCGCCCCTAGCGGGAGGGCGAACCGGGGAGCTGTTTTTT. Amino acid sequence: CASSPLAGGRTGELFF.

The gene calls are TRBV7-8 and TRBJ2-1; D is unclear. Germline V CDR1 and CDR2: SGHVS, FQNEAQ. With 7 bases removed from V and 6 bases from J, the gap between germline ends came to 13 bases. There are 13 residues in the CDR3. The CDR3 DNA reads TGTGCCAGCACTCCCCTAGGTCTCAATGAGCAGTTCTTC. Translation: CASTPLGLNEQFF.

This rearrangement joins TRBV28 to TRBJ2-7; D possibly corresponds to TRBD2 (7 bases). Germline CDR1 and CDR2: MDHEN and SYDVKM. This CDR3 is built from 17 residues. The V end lost 5 bases, the J end lost 2 bases, and 22 bases lay between the germline ends. The CDR3 here is CASSHHLKGGPTYEQYF. DNA for the CDR3: TGTGCCAGCAGTCACCACCTGAAGGGGGGGCCGACCTACGAGCAGTACTTC.

The gene calls are TRBV7-9 and TRBJ1-2, with TRBD1 matching 7 bases. This CDR3 has 14 amino acids. Trimming at V came to 0 bases and at J to 3 bases, leaving 1 base not matched to a gene. CDR1 and CDR2 from the germline V gene are SEHNR and FQNEAQ (reference sequence). This CDR3 reads CASSLAGGDYGYTF. CDR3 bases: TGTGCCAGCAGCTTAGCAGGGGGCGACTATGGCTACACCTTC.

The chain uses TRBV5-8 and TRBJ2-2; 8 nucleotides match TRBD2. This CDR3 contains 17 residues. With 4 bases clipped from V and 7 bases from J, the junction kept 15 bases outside the gene matches. The germline gives CDR1 SGHTS, CDR2 YDEGEE. The CDR3 DNA sequence: TGTGCCAGCAGCCCGGAACCGGGTCCCGGGGGGGACGGGGAGCTGTTTTTT. Protein product: CASSPEPGPGGDGELFF. The full variable domain, rest sourced from reference TRBV5-8 and TRBJ2-2, is EAGVTQSPTHLIKTRGQQATLRCSPISGHTSVYWYQQALGLGLQFLLWYDEGEERNRGNFPPRFSGRQFPNYSSELNVNALELEDSALYLCASSPEPGPGGDGELFFGEGSRLTVL.

The chain links TRBV6-6 to TRBJ2-3; 9 nucleotides match TRBD1. Losses at the gene ends were 6 bases for V and 0 bases for J; bases not matched to a gene: 4. The CDR3 runs 15 residues. Germline assignment: CDR1 MNHNY and CDR2 SVGAGI (reference sequence). CDR3 loop: CASSWTGASTDTQYF. In DNA, the CDR3 is TGTGCCAGCAGCTGGACAGGGGCGAGCACAGATACGCAGTATTTT.

V and J are TRBV13 and TRBJ2-7; 9 bases are shared with TRBD2. The V segment lost 1 base and the J segment 5 bases; nucleotides outside the gene matches: 15. Germline CDR1 and CDR2: PRHDT and FYEKMQ (reference sequence). The CDR3 totals 18 residues. CDR3 in amino acids: CASSLAKNSGSMRHEQYF. Here the CDR3 DNA reads TGTGCCAGCAGCTTAGCGAAAAATAGCGGGAGTATGCGTCACGAGCAGTACTTC.